This T cell receptor beta chain was obtained from a study of type 1 and type 2 diabetes patients. PCR was run on genomic DNA. Amplification of the beta chain CDR3 used 30 forward and 13 reverse multiplex primers. TCRdb passed the multiplex PCR reads through MiXCR, listing each CDR3 protein once. The sample has about 270,000 distinct CDR3 sequences, approximately 45% seen once. Germline CDR1 is SGHTA and CDR2 is FQGTGA. Trimming pared 5 bases from V and 2 bases from J, leaving 17 bases between. The CDR3 is made up of 16 amino acids. The sequenced material came from peripheral blood mononuclear cells (PBMCs). This TCR came from a man younger than 30 with type 2 diabetes. The chain joins TRBV7-3 to TRBJ2-3; the D gene could be TRBD1 or TRBD2 (6 bases each). The CDR3 bases are TGTGCCAGCAGCGTAGGAGGGGGGAGGACCACAGATACGCAGTATTTT. Translated, it gives CASSVGGGRTTDTQYF.